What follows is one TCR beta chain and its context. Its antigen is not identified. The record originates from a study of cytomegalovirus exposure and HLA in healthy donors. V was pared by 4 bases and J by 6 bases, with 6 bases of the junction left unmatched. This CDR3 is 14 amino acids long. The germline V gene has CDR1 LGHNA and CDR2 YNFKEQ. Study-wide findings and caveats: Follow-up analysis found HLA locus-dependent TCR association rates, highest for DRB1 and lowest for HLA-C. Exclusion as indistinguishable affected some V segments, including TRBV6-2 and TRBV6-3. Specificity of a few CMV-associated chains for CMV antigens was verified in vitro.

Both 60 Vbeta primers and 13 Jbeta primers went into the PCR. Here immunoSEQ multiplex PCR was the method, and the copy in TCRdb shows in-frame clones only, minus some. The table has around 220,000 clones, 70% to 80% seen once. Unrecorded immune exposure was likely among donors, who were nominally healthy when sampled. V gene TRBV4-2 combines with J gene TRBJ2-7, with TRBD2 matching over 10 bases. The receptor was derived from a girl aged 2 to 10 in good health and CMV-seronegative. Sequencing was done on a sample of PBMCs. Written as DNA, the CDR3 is TGTGCCAGCAGCCGAATAGCGGGAGGCCCCGAGCAGTACTTC. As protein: CASSRIAGGPEQYF.